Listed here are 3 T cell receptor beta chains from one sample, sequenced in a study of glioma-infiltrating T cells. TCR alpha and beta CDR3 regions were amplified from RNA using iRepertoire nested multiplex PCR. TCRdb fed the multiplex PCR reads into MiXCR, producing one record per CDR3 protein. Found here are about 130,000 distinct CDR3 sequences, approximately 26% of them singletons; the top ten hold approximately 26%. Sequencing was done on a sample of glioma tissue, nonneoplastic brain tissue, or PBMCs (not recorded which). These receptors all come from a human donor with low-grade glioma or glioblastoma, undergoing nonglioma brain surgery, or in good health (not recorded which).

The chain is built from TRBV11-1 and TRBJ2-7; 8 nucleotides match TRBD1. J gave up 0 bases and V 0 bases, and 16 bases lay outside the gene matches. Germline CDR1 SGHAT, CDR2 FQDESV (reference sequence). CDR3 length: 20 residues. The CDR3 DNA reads TGTGCCAGCAGCTTAGCGCTCGGACAGGGATCCCCAGACAACTCCTACGAGCAGTACGTC. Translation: CASSLALGQGSPDNSYEQYV.

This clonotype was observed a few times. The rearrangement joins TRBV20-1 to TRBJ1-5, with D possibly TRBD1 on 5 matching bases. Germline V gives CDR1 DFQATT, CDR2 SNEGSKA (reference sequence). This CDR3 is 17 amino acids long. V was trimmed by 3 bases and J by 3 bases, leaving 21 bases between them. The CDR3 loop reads CSASAGHTLENNQPQHF. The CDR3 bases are TGCAGTGCTAGTGCCGGACACACCTTGGAAAACAATCAGCCCCAGCATTTT.

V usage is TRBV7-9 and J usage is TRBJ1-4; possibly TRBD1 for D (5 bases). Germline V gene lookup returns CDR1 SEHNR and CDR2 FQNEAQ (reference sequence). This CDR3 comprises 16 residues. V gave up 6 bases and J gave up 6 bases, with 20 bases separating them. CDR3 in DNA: TGTGCCAGCAGTAGATCGGGGCCCGGTCGGGATGAAAAACTGTTTTTT. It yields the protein CASSRSGPGRDEKLFF.